The 3 T cell receptor beta chains given below trace back to one sample, sequenced in a study of CD8+ T cells in alopecia areata. It was with CD4, CD8alpha, NKG2D, NKG2ACE and other markers that pooled cutaneous lymph node cells were sorted. Once RNA had been extracted, it was reverse transcribed into cDNA to act as the sequencing template. Some clones are missing from TCRdb's copy, which holds only in-frame ones; the method was immunoSEQ multiplex PCR. The sample was found to contain approximately 280,000 clones, and every one recurs. What was sequenced was CD4+ T cells sorted from a lymph node. Every receptor here comes from a C3H/HeJ mouse with alopecia areata. The mouse strain carries the MHC haplotype H2-k.

This clone came up many times. Germline and genes: mouse. The CDR3 is cut off 4 residues early in the read; its end comes from the germline J gene. This chain joins TRBV17 and TRBJ2-5, with 9 nucleotides matching TRBD2. Germline CDR1 reads MNHDT; CDR2 reads YYDKIL. The CDR3 runs 16 residues. The CDR3: CASSRDPRLGEDTQYF. The sequenced part of the CDR3 DNA is TGTGCTAGCAGTAGAGATCCCCGACTGGGGGAAGAC. The whole variable domain, filled in from reference TRBV17 and TRBJ2-5, reads DTTVKQNPRYKLARVGKPVNLICSQTMNHDTMYWYQKKPNQAPKLLLFYYDKILNREADTFEKFQSSRPNNSFCSLYIGSAGLEYSAMYLCASSRDPRLGEDTQYFGPGTRLLVL.

This clone was picked up a small number of times. All gene names here are mouse names. Read sequence stops 4 residues before the CDR3 end, and the germline J gene provides the missing end. The rearrangement joins TRBV13-3 to TRBJ2-3, with 7 bases aligning to TRBD1. After removal of 2 bases from V and 0 bases from J, the junction contained 9 bases not matched to a gene. This CDR3 spans 17 amino acids. CDR1 NNHDY and CDR2 SYVADS come from the germline V gene. The CDR3 here is CASSDHPGGTSAETLYF. The sequenced CDR3 bases are TGTGCCAGCAGTGACCACCCAGGGGGAACTAGTGCAGAA.

This clone was counted between two and nine times. Mouse gene names apply. Sequencing ends 4 residues short of the CDR3 end; the germline J gene provides the rest. This specimen includes other DNA sequences encoding the same CDR3. This chain joins TRBV13-3 and TRBJ2-5; TRBD2 aligns across 12 bases. The CDR3 is made up of 14 amino acids. The germline V gene encodes CDR1 NNHDY and CDR2 SYVADS. Incomplete CDR3 DNA: TGTGCCAGCAGTGGACTGGGGGGGCGCGAC. As protein: CASSGLGGRD. In full, the CDR3 reads CASSGLGGRDTQYF.